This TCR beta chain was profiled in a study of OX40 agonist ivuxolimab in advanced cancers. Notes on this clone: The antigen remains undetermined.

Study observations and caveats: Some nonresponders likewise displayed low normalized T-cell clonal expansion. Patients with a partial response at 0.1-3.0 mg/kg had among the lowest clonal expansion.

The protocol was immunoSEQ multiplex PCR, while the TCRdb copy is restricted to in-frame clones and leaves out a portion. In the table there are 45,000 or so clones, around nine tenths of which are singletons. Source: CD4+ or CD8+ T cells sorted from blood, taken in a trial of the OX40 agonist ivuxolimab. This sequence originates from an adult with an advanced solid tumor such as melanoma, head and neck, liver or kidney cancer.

CDR3 sequence: CASSGTGGIGTEAFF. For the CDR3, the DNA is TGTGCCAGCAGCGGGACAGGGGGAATCGGGACTGAAGCTTTCTTT. This sequence joins TRBV2 and TRBJ1-1; 11 positions agree with TRBD1. Germline lookup yields CDR1 SNHLY and CDR2 FYNNEI. CDR3 length equals 15 residues. J lost 5 bases, V lost 6 bases, and 8 bases had no gene match.